Each of the 16 T cell receptor beta chains below was sequenced from the same sample in a study of blood T cell repertoires in COVID-19 (dated by TCRdb to the early 2020s). Libraries were built with the immunoSEQ multiplex PCR assay. TCRdb stores this immuneACCESS table with in-frame sequences only. Part of the clones is absent; in the studies checked, under half of the shortfall reflects unresolved V genes, and no reason is known for the rest. The sample table lists under 150,000 clones, around 80% of them with a count of one. The top ten clones comprise around 4% of the sample. Input material: peripheral blood. The receptors come from a man in his 60s with acute or convalescent COVID-19.

Points on this clone: A much larger clone lies one base from this, so it may be a read error. The chain joins TRBV6-5 to TRBJ2-7; 11 positions agree with TRBD2. The trim removed 11 bases at V and 3 bases at J, leaving 12 bases unmatched. The CDR3 sequence is 15 residues long. Germline CDR1 is MNHEY and CDR2 is SVGAGI. CDR3 in DNA: TGTGCCGGCACCGAAGGGACTAGCGGTATCTACGAGCAGTACTTC. Its translation: CAGTEGTSGIYEQYF.

The gene calls are TRBV6-5 and TRBJ1-1; D is uncertain. This CDR3 comprises 15 residues. Trimming cost V 0 bases and J 0 bases, with 8 bases left between them. The germline V gene encodes CDR1 MNHEY and CDR2 SVGAGI. For the CDR3, the DNA is TGTGCCAGCAGTTACTCGGCGGCCGTGAACACTGAAGCTTTCTTT. Translation gives CASSYSAAVNTEAFF.

The chain employs TRBV29-1 and TRBJ1-6, with D perhaps matching TRBD1 (6 bases). This CDR3 is built from 10 residues. Germline CDR1 SQVTM, CDR2 ANQGSEA. V was cut by 6 bases and J by 13 bases, with 10 bases left in between. The CDR3 sequence is CSVEGDPLHF. The CDR3 DNA reads TGCAGCGTCGAGGGGGATCCCCTCCACTTT. The whole variable domain, filled in from reference TRBV29-1 and TRBJ1-6, reads SAVISQKPSRDICQRGTSLTIQCQVDSQVTMMFWYRQQPGQSLTLIATANQGSEATYESGFVIDKFPISRPNLTFSTLTVSNMSPEDSSIYLCSVEGDPLHFGNGTRLTVT.

The chain combines TRBV18 with TRBJ2-1, with 9 positions matching TRBD2. There are 13 residues in the CDR3. V trimming: 0 bases; J trimming: 9 bases; junction bases outside the gene matches: 0. CDR1 and CDR2 (germline): KGHSH, LQKENI. CDR3 amino acids: CASSPPSGSEQFF. The CDR3 DNA is TGTGCCAGCTCACCACCTAGCGGGAGTGAGCAGTTCTTC. Based on the CDR3 plus reference TRBV18 and TRBJ2-1, the full variable domain is NAGVMQNPRHLVRRRGQEARLRCSPMKGHSHVYWYRQLPEEGLKFMVYLQKENIIDESGMPKERFSAEFPKEGPSILRIQQVVRGDSAAYFCASSPPSGSEQFFGPGTRLTVL.

This clone was picked up a small number of times. The chain has TRBV27 and TRBJ2-5; 16 bases match TRBD2. This CDR3 contains 15 residues. The V gene end was trimmed by 6 bases and the J gene end by 5 bases; junction bases not matched to a gene: 3. Per the germline V gene, CDR1 is MNHEY and CDR2 is SMNVEV (reference sequence). CDR3 sequence (DNA): TGTGCCAGCAGGGGACTAGCGGGAGGGGAGGAGACCCAGTACTTC. This sequence encodes CASRGLAGGEETQYF.

This clone was picked up one time. V and J are TRBV6-5 and TRBJ1-2; TRBD1 agrees at 9 bases. Germline V gives CDR1 MNHEY, CDR2 SVGAGI. The junction had 6 bases not matched to a gene; V was cut back by 2 bases and J by 11 bases. CDR3 length: 13 amino acids. CDR3 in amino acids: CASSYPGQGSYTF. CDR3 sequence (DNA): TGTGCCAGCAGTTACCCCGGACAGGGGAGTTACACCTTC.

This rearrangement joins TRBV28 to TRBJ2-7; 7 positions match TRBD1. The germline V gene encodes CDR1 MDHEN and CDR2 SYDVKM. The CDR3 has 14 residues. The junction had 8 bases not matched to a gene; V was cut back by 7 bases and J by 2 bases. The CDR3 region has the DNA TGTGCCAGCACTCCCCGGGACAGCACCTACGAGCAGTACTTC. Translated, it gives CASTPRDSTYEQYF.

The chain links TRBV4-1 to TRBJ2-7; 10 nucleotides agree with TRBD2. Germline V gene lookup returns CDR1 MGHRA and CDR2 YSYEKL. The CDR3 runs to 16 residues. The ends lost 2 bases at V and 4 bases at J; junction bases unmatched: 8. CDR3: CASSQQAGGSIYEQYF. The CDR3 nucleotides are TGCGCCAGCAGCCAACAAGCGGGAGGGTCTATTTACGAGCAGTACTTC.

The chain is built from TRBV27 and TRBJ2-1, with 11 nucleotides matching TRBD2. V shed 5 bases, J shed 4 bases, and the junction held 4 bases outside the gene matches. The CDR3 is made up of 15 amino acids. CDR1 MNHEY and CDR2 SMNVEV come from the germline V gene (reference sequence). CDR3 in amino acids: CASSIAGGRYNEQFF. The CDR3 DNA reads as TGTGCCAGCAGTATAGCGGGAGGGAGATACAATGAGCAGTTCTTC.

The chain is built from TRBV6-5 and TRBJ2-7; 8 bases line up with TRBD2. V gave up 5 bases and J gave up 2 bases; unmatched junction bases: 8. Germline V gives CDR1 MNHEY, CDR2 SVGAGI. The CDR3 sequence is 15 residues long. The CDR3 coding sequence is TGTGCCAGCAGTCTACAGGCTAGCGGGCCCTACGAGCAGTACTTC. This sequence encodes CASSLQASGPYEQYF.

This clone was seen more than once but under ten times. The chain combines TRBV6-2 or TRBV6-3 with TRBJ1-5, with D maybe TRBD1 (6 bases). Trimming took off 1 base at V and 10 bases at J, with 11 bases between the two ends. Germline V gives CDR1 MNHEY, CDR2 SVGEGT. The CDR3 has 13 residues. CDR3 nucleotide sequence: TGTGCCAGCAGTTACTTTTACAGGGACCCCCAGCATTTT. Its translation is CASSYFYRDPQHF.

For the CDR3, the DNA is TGTGCCAGCAGTGCTTATAGGCTAGCGGGATACAATGAGCAGTTCTTC. This encodes CASSAYRLAGYNEQFF. The chain links TRBV11-2 to TRBJ2-1; TRBD2 matches at 9 bases. This CDR3 has 16 residues. Germline-derived CDR1 and CDR2 are SGHAT and FQNNGV. The junction had 10 bases not matched to a gene; V was cut back by 6 bases and J by 4 bases.

The rearrangement uses TRBV11-2 and TRBJ2-7, with TRBD2 matching over 8 bases. V shed 7 bases, J shed 7 bases, and the junction held 24 bases outside the gene matches. Looked up from germline, CDR1 is SGHAT and CDR2 is FQNNGV. The CDR3 is 18 residues long. The CDR3 sequence: CASTNLVGLAGGEKEQYF. Written as DNA, the CDR3 is TGTGCCAGCACCAACCTGGTGGGGCTAGCGGGTGGGGAAAAAGAGCAGTACTTC. Looking up the rest from reference TRBV11-2 and TRBJ2-7 gives the full variable domain: EAGVAQSPRYKIIEKRQSVAFWCNPISGHATLYWYQQILGQGPKLLIQFQNNGVVDDSQLPKDRFSAERLKGVDSTLKIQPAKLEDSAVYLCASTNLVGLAGGEKEQYFGPGTRLTVT.

The chain is built from TRBV5-1 and TRBJ2-7; 8 nucleotides agree with TRBD1. V lost 0 bases and J lost 6; bases outside the gene matches: 8. Germline assignment: CDR1 SGHRS and CDR2 YFSETQ. This CDR3 region has 15 residues. CDR3 DNA sequence: TGCGCCAGCAGCTTGGCCACAGGGGGAAGGGGCGAGCAGTACTTC. It specifies CASSLATGGRGEQYF.

The chain links TRBV3-1 (or the pseudogene TRBV3-2) to TRBJ2-1; 7 nucleotides line up with TRBD2. Germline values: CDR1 LGHDT, CDR2 YNNKEL (reference sequence). The CDR3 has 15 residues. Trimming took 1 base from V and 13 from J; bases not matched to a gene: 13. The CDR3 here is CASSQAFNGGGKQFF. In DNA, the CDR3 is TGTGCCAGCAGCCAAGCCTTCAACGGGGGAGGGAAACAGTTCTTC.

The chain is built from TRBV10-1 and TRBJ2-7; D possibly corresponds to TRBD2 (6 bases). V dropped 6 bases and J dropped 0 bases, with 12 bases sitting between them. Germline CDR1 and CDR2: WNHNN and SYGVQD (reference sequence). The CDR3 length is 14 residues. The CDR3 protein is CASSPSGLSYEQYF. The DNA of the CDR3 is TGCGCCAGCAGCCCAAGCGGGCTCTCCTACGAGCAGTACTTC.